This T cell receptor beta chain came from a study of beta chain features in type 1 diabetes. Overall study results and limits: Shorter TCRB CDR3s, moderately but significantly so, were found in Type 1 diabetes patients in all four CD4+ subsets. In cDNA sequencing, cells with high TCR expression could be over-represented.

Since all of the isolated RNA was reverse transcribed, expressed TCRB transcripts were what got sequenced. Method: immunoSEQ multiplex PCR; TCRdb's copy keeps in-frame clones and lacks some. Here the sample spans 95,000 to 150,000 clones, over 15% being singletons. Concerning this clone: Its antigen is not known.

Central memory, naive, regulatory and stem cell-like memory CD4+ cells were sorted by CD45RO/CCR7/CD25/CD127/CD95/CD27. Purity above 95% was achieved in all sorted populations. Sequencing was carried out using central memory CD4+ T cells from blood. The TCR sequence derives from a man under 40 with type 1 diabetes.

The CDR3 DNA is TGCGCCAGCTTCCCGACCGGGACGGCGGGGTCACCCCTCCACTTT. Translation: CASFPTGTAGSPLHF. The chain joins TRBV23-1 to TRBJ1-6; maybe TRBD1 (5 bases). TRBV23-1 is flagged as an ORF with uncertain function. This CDR3 contains 15 residues. V lost 8 bases and J 10 bases, leaving 21 bases between the germline ends.